Following are 4 T cell receptor beta chains from one sample sequenced in a study of CD8+ T cells in alopecia areata. RNA, once extracted, was reverse transcribed into cDNA for use as the sequencing template. Assay: immunoSEQ multiplex PCR; the TCRdb copy retains only in-frame clones and omits some. In the table there are roughly 200,000 clones, roughly 60% of which are singletons. Source: CD4+ T cells sorted from blood, taken at week 0. These receptors came from a human donor with alopecia areata.

This sequence joins TRBV7-2 and TRBJ2-1; the D is unclear. The CDR3 is 15 residues long. Trimming took off 5 bases at V and 2 bases at J, with 13 bases between the two ends. Looked up from germline, CDR1 is SGHTA and CDR2 is FQGNSA. The CDR3 DNA is TGTGCCAGCAGCCCCAACCGGGCGGCCTACAATGAGCAGTTCTTC. It specifies CASSPNRAAYNEQFF.

The chain joins TRBV6-5 to TRBJ1-2; D is possibly TRBD1 (6 bases). Germline values: CDR1 MNHEY, CDR2 SVGAGI. The CDR3 has 15 residues. Trimming cost V 0 bases and J 0 bases, with 8 bases left between them. CDR3 coding DNA: TGTGCCAGCAGTTACTCGGGGGCCCCTAACTATGGCTACACCTTC. Amino acids: CASSYSGAPNYGYTF.

The chain uses TRBV20-1 and TRBJ2-4; D is ambiguous. CDR1 is DFQATT, CDR2 SNEGSKA, per germline (reference sequence). This CDR3 has 11 residues. V was shortened by 0 bases and J by 6 bases, with 3 bases between the two germline ends. CDR3 nucleotides: TGCAGTGCTAGAGATTTAAACATTCAGTACTTC. Its translation is CSARDLNIQYF.

This chain's CDR3 is CASSSRTGHYGYTF. The CDR3 DNA sequence: TGCGCCAGCAGTTCCCGGACAGGCCACTATGGCTACACCTTC. V and J are TRBV23-1 and TRBJ1-2, with 7 bases identical to TRBD1. TRBV23-1 is recorded as an ORF, its role being uncertain. The CDR3 totals 14 residues. The V segment lost 5 bases and the J segment 3 bases; nucleotides outside the gene matches: 6.